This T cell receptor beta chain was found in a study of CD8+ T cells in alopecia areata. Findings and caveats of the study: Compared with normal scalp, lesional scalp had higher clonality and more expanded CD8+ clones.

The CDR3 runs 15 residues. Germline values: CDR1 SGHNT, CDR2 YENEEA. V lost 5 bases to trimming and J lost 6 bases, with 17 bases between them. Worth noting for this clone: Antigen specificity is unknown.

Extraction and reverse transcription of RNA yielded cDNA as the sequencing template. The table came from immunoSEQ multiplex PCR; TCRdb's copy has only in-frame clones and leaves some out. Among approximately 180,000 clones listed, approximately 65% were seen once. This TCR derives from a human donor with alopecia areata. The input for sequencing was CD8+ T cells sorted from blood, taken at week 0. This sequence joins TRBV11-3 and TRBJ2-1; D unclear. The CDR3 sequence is CASSRGYSASNEQFF. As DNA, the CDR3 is TGTGCCAGCAGCCGCGGCTACTCCGCCTCCAATGAGCAGTTCTTC.